These 8 T cell receptor beta chains share one sample of origin, sequenced in a study of OX40 agonist ivuxolimab in advanced cancers. Only in-frame clones appear in the TCRdb table, and some are missing; sequencing was by immunoSEQ multiplex PCR. The repertoire holds roughly 59,000 clones, with approximately 80% as singletons. Sequencing was performed on CD4+ or CD8+ T cells sorted from blood, taken in a trial of the OX40 agonist ivuxolimab. The receptors stem from an adult with an advanced solid tumor such as melanoma, head and neck, liver or kidney cancer.

The chain uses TRBV19 and TRBJ2-7; 10 bases align to TRBD2. There are 17 residues in the CDR3. The J segment lost 4 bases and the V segment lost 5 bases, leaving 14 bases of the junction unmatched. Germline loops: CDR1 LNHDA, CDR2 SQIVND (reference sequence). The CDR3 sequence is CASSPKRASGSVYEQYF. CDR3 coding DNA: TGTGCCAGTAGTCCAAAGCGGGCTAGCGGGAGCGTTTACGAGCAGTACTTC.

The chain joins TRBV2 to TRBJ2-7; 8 bases fit TRBD2. Trimming at V came to 10 bases and at J to 6 bases, leaving 11 bases not matched to a gene. Germline lookup yields CDR1 SNHLY and CDR2 FYNNEI. The length of the CDR3 is 13 residues. DNA of the CDR3: TGTGCCAATACGCGGGAGGTATTGGGCGAGCAGTACTTC. Its translation: CANTREVLGEQYF.

V usage is TRBV9 and J usage is TRBJ2-3; D not resolved. Per germline, CDR1 SGDLS and CDR2 YYNGEE. V gave up 0 bases and J gave up 0 bases, with 11 bases separating them. This CDR3 comprises 16 residues. The CDR3 reads CASSVVGVSSTDTQYF. As DNA, the CDR3 is TGTGCCAGCAGCGTAGTCGGAGTCAGTAGCACAGATACGCAGTATTTT.

This clone was seen a few times. The chain recombines TRBV10-3 with TRBJ2-1; D is uncertain. The V gene's germline CDR1 is ENHRY and CDR2 SYGVKD. The germline V and J ends were trimmed by 3 bases and 10 bases, with 7 bases remaining between them. This CDR3 has 11 residues. The CDR3 loop reads CAISDGWEQFF. The CDR3 coding sequence is TGTGCCATCAGTGATGGGTGGGAGCAGTTCTTC.

The chain recombines TRBV19 with TRBJ1-5; the match to TRBD1 covers 7 bases. J was trimmed by 0 bases and V by 10 bases; bases with no gene match: 6. The CDR3 has 14 amino acids. The germline V gene has CDR1 LNHDA and CDR2 SQIVND (reference sequence). The CDR3 DNA reads TGTGCCACTAAGGACAGGAATAGCAATCAGCCCCAGCATTTT. Translated, it gives CATKDRNSNQPQHF.

The chain combines TRBV18 with TRBJ2-7; no clear D gene. CDR1 KGHSH and CDR2 LQKENI come from the germline V gene. V was shortened by 3 bases and J by 6 bases, with 9 bases between the two germline ends. The CDR3 consists of 12 residues. The DNA for the CDR3 is TGTGCCAGCTCACCGGGTGGGTTCGAGCAGTACTTC. It encodes CASSPGGFEQYF.

The chain links TRBV7-8 to TRBJ1-5; 8 positions agree with TRBD1. V lost 5 bases, J lost 5 bases, and 5 bases stayed unmatched. CDR1 is SGHVS and CDR2 is FQNEAQ in the germline V gene. The CDR3 spans 14 residues. CDR3 region: CASSTGTGDQPQHF. CDR3 nucleotide sequence: TGTGCCAGCAGCACAGGGACAGGAGATCAGCCCCAGCATTTT.

The chain is built from TRBV19 and TRBJ2-7; 8 positions match TRBD1. The CDR3 consists of 15 residues. V shed 1 base, J shed 5 bases, and the junction held 7 bases outside the gene matches. CDR1 LNHDA and CDR2 SQIVND come from the germline V gene (reference sequence). CDR3 nucleotide sequence: TGTGCCAGTAGTATAGGGACAGGGTCGGGTAACGAGCAGTACTTC. Its protein is CASSIGTGSGNEQYF.